One sample yielded the 26 T cell receptor beta chains listed below, sequenced in a study of blood T cell repertoires in COVID-19. The table came from immunoSEQ multiplex PCR; TCRdb's copy has only in-frame clones and leaves some out. The table shows 50,000 to 75,000 clones, with 60% to 80% occurring only once. The sequenced material came from peripheral blood. The source is an elderly man with active or convalescent COVID-19.

V usage is TRBV3-1 (or the pseudogene TRBV3-2) and J usage is TRBJ1-5, with 8 nucleotides matching TRBD1. Trimming at V came to 2 bases and at J to 6 bases, leaving 3 bases not matched to a gene. CDR3 size: 14 residues. Germline V CDR1 and CDR2: LGHDT, YNNKEL (reference sequence). CDR3: CASSQQGAPQPQHF. CDR3 in DNA: TGTGCCAGCAGCCAACAGGGGGCCCCTCAGCCCCAGCATTTT.

The chain uses TRBV10-3 and TRBJ2-2; 11 positions match TRBD2. The V gene's germline CDR1 is ENHRY and CDR2 SYGVKD. Trimming removed 3 bases from V and 5 bases from J; junction bases left unmatched: 11. This CDR3 comprises 18 residues. CDR3 amino acids: CAISETDLAGGGTGELFF. CDR3 coding DNA: TGTGCCATCAGTGAAACGGACCTAGCGGGAGGAGGGACCGGGGAGCTGTTTTTT.

The chain joins TRBV28 to TRBJ2-3, with a tentative D call TRBD1 (6 bases). CDR3 length equals 19 residues. The germline V and J ends were trimmed by 2 bases and 4 bases, with 25 bases remaining between them. The germline gives CDR1 MDHEN, CDR2 SYDVKM. CDR3 protein: CASSLRGIGGPGVADTQYF. The CDR3 DNA sequence: TGTGCCAGCAGTTTAAGGGGGATTGGGGGCCCCGGAGTGGCAGATACGCAGTATTTT.

The V gene is TRBV28, the J gene TRBJ2-3, with D tentatively TRBD2 (7 bases). Germline V gene data show CDR1 as MDHEN and CDR2 as SYDVKM. V was clipped by 0 bases and J by 2 bases, with 12 bases between them. The CDR3 totals 16 residues. For the CDR3, the DNA is TGTGCCAGCAGTTTATGGGGGAGGGGGGTCACAGATACGCAGTATTTT. Protein: CASSLWGRGVTDTQYF.

This chain joins TRBV19 and TRBJ1-1; no firm D call. The V gene's germline CDR1 is LNHDA and CDR2 SQIVND (reference sequence). The CDR3 has 12 amino acids. V was cut by 4 bases and J by 7 bases, with 10 bases left in between. As DNA, the CDR3 is TGTGCCAGTAGTAGTCGGGGTCTTGAAGCTTTCTTT. As protein: CASSSRGLEAFF.

V usage is TRBV5-5 and J usage is TRBJ2-6, with a weak D call TRBD2 (5 bases). The V gene lost 5 bases and the J gene lost 15 bases, with 21 bases spanning the gap. CDR3 length equals 14 residues. Germline-derived CDR1 and CDR2 are SGHKS and YYEKEE (reference sequence). CDR3 in DNA: TGTGCCAGCAGATTTTCCGGGGTCTGGTGGGCCCTGACTTTC. This gives the protein CASRFSGVWWALTF.

This clone was counted only a few times. This rearrangement joins TRBV18 to TRBJ2-1; 8 bases agree with TRBD1. The CDR3 covers 19 residues. Per the germline V gene, CDR1 is KGHSH and CDR2 is LQKENI. After removal of 3 bases from V and 4 bases from J, the junction contained 17 bases not matched to a gene. CDR3 coding DNA: TGTGCCAGCTCACCCGACCAATATGATCAGGGACAGGAGTACAATGAGCAGTTCTTC. Its protein product is CASSPDQYDQGQEYNEQFF. Full variable domain (rest looked up from reference TRBV18 and TRBJ2-1): NAGVMQNPRHLVRRRGQEARLRCSPMKGHSHVYWYRQLPEEGLKFMVYLQKENIIDESGMPKERFSAEFPKEGPSILRIQQVVRGDSAAYFCASSPDQYDQGQEYNEQFFGPGTRLTVL.

The rearrangement uses TRBV18 and TRBJ1-3; D gene ambiguous. Germline loops: CDR1 KGHSH, CDR2 LQKENI. The CDR3 runs 15 residues. Trimming took 3 bases from V and 0 from J, leaving 9 bases between them. CDR3 in amino acids: CASSPENFSGNTIYF. The CDR3 DNA follows: TGTGCCAGCTCACCCGAGAACTTCTCTGGAAACACCATATATTTT.

The chain recombines TRBV10-2 with TRBJ1-5; a possible D gene is TRBD1 (6 bases). Trimming cost V 7 bases and J 6 bases, with 19 bases left between them. CDR3 length: 15 amino acids. Germline-derived CDR1 and CDR2 are WSHSY and SAAADI. The CDR3 DNA sequence: TGCGCCAGCAAGACAGGTCCCGGAGGTGTTCAGCCCCAGCATTTT. It specifies CASKTGPGGVQPQHF.

The chain recombines TRBV7-2 with TRBJ2-7; TRBD1 is a possible D gene (6 bases). The length of the CDR3 is 15 residues. The germline V gene has CDR1 SGHTA and CDR2 FQGNSA. Trimming shortened V by 3 bases and J by 3 bases, and 15 bases separated the two germline ends. The CDR3 DNA reads as TGTGCCAGCAGCTTGAGCCATGGACAGAACTACGAGCAGTACTTC. It codes for CASSLSHGQNYEQYF. The full variable domain, with the rest looked up from reference TRBV7-2 and TRBJ2-7, is GAGVSQSPSNKVTEKGKDVELRCDPISGHTALYWYRQSLGQGLEFLIYFQGNSAPDKSGLPSDRFSAERTGGSVSTLTIQRTQQEDSAVYLCASSLSHGQNYEQYFGPGTRLTVT.

J is TRBJ1-1 and V is TRBV18; D gene uncertain. Trimming pared 2 bases from V and 1 base from J, leaving 11 bases between. Germline CDR1 KGHSH, CDR2 LQKENI. The CDR3 totals 15 residues. CDR3 nucleotide sequence: TGTGCCAGCTCACCAAGACAACCTCCGAACACTGAAGCTTTCTTT. Translating gives CASSPRQPPNTEAFF.

The V gene is TRBV7-3, the J gene TRBJ2-1, with D possibly TRBD2 on 5 matching bases. Germline V lookup: CDR1 SGHTA, CDR2 FQGTGA. V lost 5 bases and J 9 bases, leaving 17 bases between the germline ends. The CDR3 consists of 14 residues. CDR3 sequence: CASSTRRVGGEQFF. The DNA of the CDR3 is TGTGCCAGCAGCACACGCCGGGTTGGAGGTGAGCAGTTCTTC.

The J gene is TRBJ1-4, the V gene TRBV7-8; possibly TRBD1 for D (6 bases). The germline V gene has CDR1 SGHVS and CDR2 FQNEAQ. The CDR3 spans 14 residues. V was trimmed by 5 bases and J by 9 bases, leaving 16 bases between them. DNA for the CDR3: TGTGCCAGCAGCCCTATGGACAGATCCCAAAAACTGTTTTTT. Its translation: CASSPMDRSQKLFF.

There are a few counts of this clone. The chain employs TRBV10-3 and TRBJ1-6, with a tentative D call TRBD1 (6 bases). CDR1 is ENHRY and CDR2 is SYGVKD in the germline V gene. The CDR3 totals 15 residues. V was shortened by 6 bases and J by 1 base, with 10 bases between the two germline ends. The CDR3 DNA reads TGTGCCATCAGGCCCCAGGGGTCCTATAATTCACCCCTCCACTTT. Its protein is CAIRPQGSYNSPLHF.

This clone showed up many times. The chain recombines TRBV19 with TRBJ2-1; D may be TRBD1 (5 bases). From germline, CDR1 is LNHDA and CDR2 SQIVND (reference sequence). The CDR3 runs 14 residues. Between the trimmed V and J ends, which lost 1 base and 8 bases, there was a span of 12 bases. The CDR3 spells CASSIGRVGHEQFF. The CDR3 nucleotides read TGTGCCAGTAGTATAGGCAGGGTAGGACATGAGCAGTTCTTC. Supplemented by reference TRBV19 and TRBJ2-1, the full variable domain reads DGGITQSPKYLFRKEGQNVTLSCEQNLNHDAMYWYRQDPGQGLRLIYYSQIVNDFQKGDIAEGYSVSREKKESFPLTVTSAQKNPTAFYLCASSIGRVGHEQFFGPGTRLTVL.

This chain connects TRBV7-2 to TRBJ2-3; 8 bases are a match to TRBD2. Germline V gene sequence: CDR1 SGHTA, CDR2 FQGNSA. After removal of 4 bases from V and 3 bases from J, the junction contained 15 bases not matched to a gene. CDR3 length equals 18 residues. The CDR3 region has the DNA TGTGCCAGCAGCTCAGCCGCCAAGAGTCGGGAGGGAACAGATACGCAGTATTTT. Translating it yields CASSSAAKSREGTDTQYF.

DNA of the CDR3: TGTGCCAGCAGGGCAGTCCCCGTGCCGACCCAGCATTTT. This encodes CASRAVPVPTQHF. V gene TRBV2 combines with J gene TRBJ1-5; unclear D gene. CDR3 length: 13 residues. V lost 6 bases and J 11 bases, leaving 17 bases between the germline ends. Germline assignment: CDR1 SNHLY and CDR2 FYNNEI.

The chain links TRBV7-9 to TRBJ2-3, with 7 bases fitting TRBD2. The CDR3 runs to 15 residues. Looked up from germline, CDR1 is SEHNR and CDR2 is FQNEAQ (reference sequence). Trimming took 8 bases from V and 2 from J; bases not matched to a gene: 10. CDR3 amino acids: CASGELAATTDTQYF. DNA for the CDR3: TGTGCCAGCGGCGAGCTAGCGGCTACCACAGATACGCAGTATTTT. Using reference TRBV7-9 and TRBJ2-3 for the parts outside the CDR3, the full variable domain is DTGVSQNPRHKITKRGQNVTFRCDPISEHNRLYWYRQTLGQGPEFLTYFQNEAQLEKSRLLSDRFSAERPKGSFSTLEIQRTEQGDSAMYLCASGELAATTDTQYFGPGTRLTVL.

There are a few counts of this clone. The rearrangement joins TRBV5-5 to TRBJ2-7, with D hard to call. This CDR3 region has 13 residues. Germline-derived CDR1 and CDR2 are SGHKS and YYEKEE (reference sequence). Deletions cut 1 base from V and 2 bases from J, with 7 bases between. In nucleotides, the CDR3 is TGTGCCAGCAGCTTGATGCCGGCCTACGAGCAGTACTTC. Translating gives CASSLMPAYEQYF.

CDR3 nucleotide sequence: TGTGCCAGCACCTTCTGGGGGCCTCATCAGCCCCAGCATTTT. Its translation: CASTFWGPHQPQHF. The chain has TRBV2 and TRBJ1-5; D is possibly TRBD1 (6 bases). Germline V gives CDR1 SNHLY, CDR2 FYNNEI. The CDR3 sequence is 14 residues long. Trimming stripped 7 bases from V and 5 bases from J, with 15 bases between. The full variable domain, in which reference TRBV2 and TRBJ1-5 provide the parts outside the CDR3, is EPEVTQTPSHQVTQMGQEVILRCVPISNHLYFYWYRQILGQKVEFLVSFYNNEISEKSEIFDDQFSVERPDGSNFTLKIRSTKLEDSAMYFCASTFWGPHQPQHFGDGTRLSIL.

This sequence joins TRBV4-3 and TRBJ2-5, with TRBD2 as a possible D gene (6 bases). Germline loops: CDR1 LGHNA, CDR2 YSLEER. This CDR3 comprises 14 residues. Deletions cut 6 bases from V and 5 bases from J, with 16 bases between. The CDR3 bases are TGCGCCAGCAGACCCGGGACTGCCTTCGAGACCCAGTACTTC. It yields the protein CASRPGTAFETQYF.

The chain combines TRBV7-3 with TRBJ2-2; TRBD1 aligns across 10 bases. Germline assignment: CDR1 SGHTA and CDR2 FQGTGA. V lost 5 bases and J lost 4; bases outside the gene matches: 1. The CDR3 covers 14 residues. The CDR3 is CASSRDRGTGELFF. The CDR3, as DNA: TGTGCCAGCAGCCGGGACAGGGGCACCGGGGAGCTGTTTTTT.

The gene calls are TRBV5-1 and TRBJ2-1, with no clear D. Trimming pared 6 bases from V and 4 bases from J, leaving 14 bases between. Per the germline V gene, CDR1 is SGHRS and CDR2 is YFSETQ. The CDR3 is made up of 14 amino acids. CDR3 residues: CASMLQSLYNEQFF. The CDR3 bases are TGCGCCAGCATGCTACAGAGTCTATACAATGAGCAGTTCTTC.

The chain has TRBV29-1 and TRBJ2-1; TRBD2 agrees at 8 bases. The length of the CDR3 is 13 residues. V lost 4 bases and J lost 9; bases outside the gene matches: 8. Germline V CDR1 and CDR2: SQVTM, ANQGSEA. The CDR3 protein is CSVVSGMGFEQFF. Here the CDR3 DNA reads TGCAGCGTTGTTAGCGGGATGGGCTTTGAGCAGTTCTTC.

The chain joins TRBV28 to TRBJ2-3; 10 bases are a match to TRBD2. The CDR3 length is 18 residues. J was trimmed by 3 bases and V by 1 base; bases with no gene match: 10. Per germline, CDR1 MDHEN and CDR2 SYDVKM. CDR3: CASSLYLGASGRTDTQYF. DNA for the CDR3: TGTGCCAGCAGTTTATACCTCGGTGCTAGCGGGAGAACAGATACGCAGTATTTT.

Written as DNA, the CDR3 is TGTGCCAGTGGGGGCCTAGCGAACACCGGGGAGCTGTTTTTT. Protein sequence: CASGGLANTGELFF. The chain has TRBV19 and TRBJ2-2, with D maybe TRBD1 (6 bases). Trimming took off 8 bases at V and 0 bases at J, with 10 bases between the two ends. Germline lookup yields CDR1 LNHDA and CDR2 SQIVND (reference sequence). The CDR3 totals 14 residues. The full variable domain, its missing parts supplied by reference TRBV19 and TRBJ2-2, is DGGITQSPKYLFRKEGQNVTLSCEQNLNHDAMYWYRQDPGQGLRLIYYSQIVNDFQKGDIAEGYSVSREKKESFPLTVTSAQKNPTAFYLCASGGLANTGELFFGEGSRLTVL.